Listed below are T cell receptor beta chains from one sample, sequenced in a study of vaccination effects on CD4 cells after COVID-19. The table came from immunoSEQ multiplex PCR; TCRdb's copy has only in-frame clones and leaves some out. The sample shows approximately 40,000 clones, roughly 82% of them seen only once. Their cognate antigens are unknown. Specimen: CD4+ T cells from PBMCs cultured without peptide, collected before COVID-19 vaccination. These receptors were taken from a human donor who received a COVID-19 vaccine. Each CDR3 is given with its conserved first and last residue. Each record gives: J gene, V gene, CDR3 protein.

J: TRBJ2-1
V: TRBV18
CDR3: CASSPGHPFYNEQFF

J: TRBJ1-5
V: TRBV19
CDR3: CASSRSVNQPQHF

J: TRBJ2-2
V: TRBV14
CDR3: CASSQVGSFAGELFF

J: TRBJ2-5
V: TRBV20-1
CDR3: CSAGGGQLSQETQYF

J: TRBJ1-2
V: TRBV19
CDR3: CASWTTNYGYTF

J: TRBJ2-5
V: TRBV9
CDR3: CATPSGLQETQYF

J: TRBJ1-2
V: TRBV5-1
CDR3: CASSLVRTGDGYTF

J: TRBJ2-2
V: TRBV12-3/TRBV12-4
CDR3: CASGRQGTGELFF

J: TRBJ2-3
V: TRBV24-1
CDR3: CATSDQLQGAMGDTQYF

J: TRBJ1-2
V: TRBV18
CDR3: CASSPLGWQPANYGYTF

J: TRBJ2-1
V: TRBV7-8
CDR3: CASSSGTGGYNEQFF

J: TRBJ1-1
V: TRBV3-1/TRBV3-2
CDR3: CASSQGTVVSLNTEAFF

J: TRBJ2-2
V: TRBV5-1
CDR3: CASSLDTRDTSNTGELFF

J: TRBJ1-6
V: TRBV5-1
CDR3: CASSYEDQGLVSPLHF

J: TRBJ2-5
V: TRBV6-5
CDR3: CASSPGVVVKTQYF

J: TRBJ1-2
V: TRBV29-1
CDR3: CSVESPQANYGYTF

J: TRBJ1-1
V: TRBV5-1
CDR3: CASSLRGVPTEAFF

J: TRBJ1-2
V: TRBV5-6
CDR3: CASSFRPTNYGYTF

J: TRBJ2-3
V: TRBV7-2
CDR3: CASSPGDTTDTQYF